The 14 T cell receptor beta chains in this list originate from one sample, sequenced in a study of blood T cell repertoires in COVID-19. Repertoires were generated with immunoSEQ multiplex PCR, while TCRdb's copy carries only in-frame clones and drops some. The sample carries around 200,000 clones, less than 85% recorded once. Material for sequencing was peripheral blood. The receptors shown here come from a human donor in a cohort sampled during active COVID-19.

J is TRBJ2-1 and V is TRBV5-1; 10 bases line up with TRBD1. J gave up 7 bases and V 2 bases, and 9 bases lay outside the gene matches. Per the germline V gene, CDR1 is SGHRS and CDR2 is YFSETQ. The CDR3 has 16 residues. The CDR3 bases are TGCGCCAGCAGCTTCCCAATTGACAGGGGGCTGAATGAGCAGTTCTTC. Amino acid sequence: CASSFPIDRGLNEQFF.

The rearrangement links TRBV20-1 to TRBJ1-2; D is undetermined. The CDR3 length is 14 residues. The germline V gene has CDR1 DFQATT and CDR2 SNEGSKA (reference sequence). V lost 3 bases, J lost 1 base, and 12 bases lay in between. The CDR3 loop is CSASSKLDNYGYTF. CDR3 in DNA: TGCAGTGCTAGTTCCAAACTTGATAACTATGGCTACACCTTC.

This clone was seen more than once but under ten times. The rearrangement uses TRBV7-9 and TRBJ1-2, with unresolved D. Germline V gene data show CDR1 as SEHNR and CDR2 as FQNEAQ (reference sequence). The CDR3 has 12 residues. Trimming removed 1 base at V and 8 bases at J, with 8 bases between. The CDR3 is CASSLVEGGYTF. CDR3 sequence (DNA): TGTGCCAGCAGCTTAGTTGAGGGAGGCTACACCTTC. The variable domain in full, with the rest retrieved from reference TRBV7-9 and TRBJ1-2, is DTGVSQNPRHKITKRGQNVTFRCDPISEHNRLYWYRQTLGQGPEFLTYFQNEAQLEKSRLLSDRFSAERPKGSFSTLEIQRTEQGDSAMYLCASSLVEGGYTFGSGTRLTVV.

J is TRBJ2-7 and V is TRBV2, with 8 bases fitting TRBD2. The germline CDR1 and CDR2 sequences are SNHLY and FYNNEI. With V trimmed by 6 bases and J by 7 bases, 11 bases remained unmatched. The CDR3 sequence is 14 residues long. CDR3 in amino acids: CASSPWTSGGEQYF. In DNA, the CDR3 is TGTGCCAGCAGCCCTTGGACGTCGGGGGGGGAGCAGTACTTC. Together with reference TRBV2 and TRBJ2-7, the CDR3 gives the full variable domain: EPEVTQTPSHQVTQMGQEVILRCVPISNHLYFYWYRQILGQKVEFLVSFYNNEISEKSEIFDDQFSVERPDGSNFTLKIRSTKLEDSAMYFCASSPWTSGGEQYFGPGTRLTVT.

This rearrangement joins TRBV7-6 to TRBJ2-3, with 7 nucleotides matching TRBD1. Germline CDR1 and CDR2: SGHVS and FNYEAQ. V dropped 5 bases and J dropped 2; count of bases not matched to a gene: 7. The CDR3 has 15 residues. The DNA of the CDR3 is TGTGCCAGCAGCCGCCGGGACAGACTCACAGATACGCAGTATTTT. Encoded protein: CASSRRDRLTDTQYF. The entire variable domain, with the rest obtained from reference TRBV7-6 and TRBJ2-3, is as follows: GAGVSQSPRYKVTKRGQDVALRCDPISGHVSLYWYRQALGQGPEFLTYFNYEAQQDKSGLPNDRFSAERPEGSISTLTIQRTEQRDSAMYRCASSRRDRLTDTQYFGPGTRLTVL.

The chain employs TRBV10-3 and TRBJ2-5; 8 bases match TRBD1. CDR1 is ENHRY and CDR2 is SYGVKD in the germline V gene. CDR3 length equals 14 residues. Trimming removed 4 bases from V and 2 bases from J; junction bases left unmatched: 3. CDR3 sequence: CAISAGGIQETQYF. The CDR3 nucleotides read TGTGCCATCAGTGCAGGGGGCATACAAGAGACCCAGTACTTC.

The chain links TRBV6-5 to TRBJ2-7; D ambiguous. Germline V gives CDR1 MNHEY, CDR2 SVGAGI. Between the trimmed V and J ends, which lost 10 bases and 1 base, there was a span of 14 bases. This CDR3 is built from 13 residues. DNA for the CDR3: TGTGCCACACGGTCCCCCCGGTCCTACGAGCAGTACTTC. Translating gives CATRSPRSYEQYF.

The rearrangement links TRBV7-8 to TRBJ2-1; 11 bases line up with TRBD2. The CDR3 runs to 15 residues. With 3 bases clipped from V and 6 bases from J, the junction kept 4 bases outside the gene matches. Germline V CDR1 and CDR2: SGHVS, FQNEAQ. The chain's CDR3 is CASSFSGTSGNEQFF. The DNA of the CDR3 is TGTGCCAGCAGCTTTTCCGGGACTAGCGGCAATGAGCAGTTCTTC.

A single count supports this clone. The gene calls are TRBV6-5 and TRBJ2-7; 11 bases are shared with TRBD1. This CDR3 comprises 15 residues. Germline lookup yields CDR1 MNHEY and CDR2 SVGAGI. The J segment lost 4 bases and the V segment lost 5 bases, leaving 7 bases of the junction unmatched. The CDR3 sequence is CASSTGQGAFYEQYF. The CDR3 DNA sequence: TGTGCCAGCAGTACCGGACAGGGGGCATTTTACGAGCAGTACTTC.

The count of this clone is one. V is TRBV18 and J is TRBJ2-5; D unresolved. CDR3 length: 15 residues. Per germline, CDR1 KGHSH and CDR2 LQKENI. Trimming removed 2 bases at V and 2 bases at J, with 12 bases between. The CDR3: CASSPSLSSQETQYF. The CDR3 DNA follows: TGTGCCAGCTCACCATCGTTGTCGAGTCAAGAGACCCAGTACTTC.

This CDR3 reads CASISSWGQDKSNQPQHF. Written as DNA, the CDR3 is TGTGCCAGCATCAGTAGTTGGGGACAGGATAAGAGCAATCAGCCCCAGCATTTT. The chain uses TRBV3-1 (or the pseudogene TRBV3-2) and TRBJ1-5; 8 bases are shared with TRBD1. The ends lost 7 bases at V and 1 base at J; junction bases unmatched: 15. From germline, CDR1 is LGHDT and CDR2 YNNKEL (reference sequence). CDR3 length: 18 residues.

This clone was observed a few times. The chain has TRBV9 and TRBJ1-1; D uncertain. Per the germline V gene, CDR1 is SGDLS and CDR2 is YYNGEE. This CDR3 has 13 residues. V dropped 2 bases and J dropped 0 bases, with 5 bases sitting between them. The CDR3 loop reads CASSVLVNTEAFF. CDR3 sequence (DNA): TGTGCCAGCAGCGTCCTAGTGAACACTGAAGCTTTCTTT.

The chain employs TRBV6-2 or TRBV6-3 and TRBJ2-7; 15 nucleotides align to TRBD2. The length of the CDR3 is 18 residues. With 2 bases clipped from V and 6 bases from J, the junction kept 11 bases outside the gene matches. Germline V gives CDR1 MNHEY, CDR2 SVGEGT. CDR3 amino acids: CASSYIRTSGGADGEQYF. In DNA, the CDR3 is TGTGCCAGCAGTTACATCCGGACTAGCGGGGGGGCCGATGGCGAGCAGTACTTC.

The V gene is TRBV4-1, the J gene TRBJ1-5; the match to TRBD1 covers 10 bases. The J segment lost 2 bases and the V segment lost 3 bases, leaving 4 bases of the junction unmatched. The CDR3 spans 16 residues. Germline V gene data show CDR1 as MGHRA and CDR2 as YSYEKL. The CDR3 DNA is TGCGCCAGCAGCCAGGTCGGGACAGGGGGCAATCAGCCCCAGCATTTT. It translates to CASSQVGTGGNQPQHF.